This T cell receptor beta chain was identified in a study of blood T cell repertoires in COVID-19. Across the study: The United States, Italy and Spain provided the acute and convalescent COVID-19 samples.

V shed 1 base and J shed 6 bases, with 14 bases lying between them. The CDR3 extends over 15 amino acids. CDR1 is LGHDT, CDR2 YNNKEL, per germline (reference sequence). Authors' data handling: For nucleated cells, counts were estimated from reference gene primer amplification. TCRdb keeps only in-frame clones here, not all; method: immunoSEQ multiplex PCR. V and J calls and clone size are as listed in that table; D and trimming were resolved from the DNA. There are about 180,000 clones in the sample; around 80% occur only once, and roughly 12% lies in the top ten. This TCR derives from a woman of 80 years or more with COVID-19, enrolled during active disease. The chain links TRBV3-1 (or the pseudogene TRBV3-2) to TRBJ2-3, with D unclear. Sequencing was carried out using peripheral blood. CDR3 DNA: TGTGCCAGCAGCCAAGGCCTACGCTTCGGGGATACGCAGTATTTT. The encoded protein is CASSQGLRFGDTQYF.